A single sample gave rise to the 14 T cell receptor beta chains below, sequenced in a study of tumor-infiltrating lymphocytes in localized non-small cell lung cancer. TCRdb's table, derived via immunoSEQ multiplex PCR, lists solely in-frame clones and lacks some. The sample contains around 24,000 clones, roughly three fifths of which appear only once. Sample: lung tumor tissue. The receptors were gathered from a human donor with non-small cell lung cancer.

The chain combines TRBV7-9 with TRBJ2-2, with 10 bases that match TRBD2. Germline CDR1 reads SEHNR; CDR2 reads FQNEAQ (reference sequence). The trim removed 2 bases at V and 7 bases at J, leaving 4 bases unmatched. This CDR3 has 15 amino acids. The CDR3 bases are TGTGCCAGCAGCTTACTAGCGGGAGAAGTCGGGGAGCTGTTTTTT. Its protein product is CASSLLAGEVGELFF.

The rearrangement uses TRBV5-4 and TRBJ2-5; 14 bases are shared with TRBD2. V gave up 4 bases and J gave up 5 bases; unmatched junction bases: 7. Germline V CDR1 and CDR2: SGHNT, YYREEE (reference sequence). This CDR3 comprises 16 residues. The CDR3 is CASSRGLAGGIETQYF. The DNA for the CDR3 is TGTGCCAGCAGCCGTGGACTAGCGGGAGGAATCGAGACCCAGTACTTC.

The rearrangement links TRBV27 to TRBJ2-2; TRBD1 is a possible D gene (6 bases). This CDR3 is built from 15 residues. Trimming took off 8 bases at V and 4 bases at J, with 17 bases between the two ends. The germline V gene encodes CDR1 MNHEY and CDR2 SMNVEV (reference sequence). Written as DNA, the CDR3 is TGTGCCAGCCAATCCCCCGGACAGCGCACCGGGGAGCTGTTTTTT. Encoded protein: CASQSPGQRTGELFF.

The chain is built from TRBV19 and TRBJ2-5, with TRBD2 matching 10 bases. Germline lookup yields CDR1 LNHDA and CDR2 SQIVND (reference sequence). Losses at the gene ends were 5 bases for V and 4 bases for J; bases not matched to a gene: 7. The CDR3 is made up of 15 amino acids. The CDR3 DNA reads as TGTGCCAGTAGTTCCGCGGCTAGCGGGAGAGAGACCCAGTACTTC. It specifies CASSSAASGRETQYF.

This sequence joins TRBV5-4 and TRBJ1-2, with D maybe TRBD1 (5 bases). This CDR3 has 12 residues. The V and J ends lost 4 bases and 8 bases respectively, with 12 bases between them. Germline assignment: CDR1 SGHNT and CDR2 YYREEE (reference sequence). The CDR3 sequence is CASSPGAGGYTF. Written as DNA, the CDR3 is TGTGCCAGCAGCCCCGGGGCAGGAGGCTACACCTTC.

This rearrangement joins TRBV20-1 to TRBJ1-2; 9 bases map to TRBD1. Germline V lookup: CDR1 DFQATT, CDR2 SNEGSKA (reference sequence). The CDR3 spans 11 residues. For the CDR3, the DNA is TGCAGGGGGGACAGGGAGTCTGGCTACACCTTC. This encodes CRGDRESGYTF.

The rearrangement uses TRBV6-6 and TRBJ1-2; TRBD1 agrees at 11 bases. V shed 6 bases and J 10 bases; nucleotides not matched to a gene: 7. The CDR3 extends over 13 amino acids. Germline assignment: CDR1 MNHNY and CDR2 SVGAGI (reference sequence). The CDR3 DNA follows: TGTGCCAGCAGCTCGACGGGACAGGGGGACTACACCTTC. Its translation: CASSSTGQGDYTF.

V is TRBV19 and J is TRBJ2-3; TRBD1 might be the D (6 bases). From germline, CDR1 is LNHDA and CDR2 SQIVND (reference sequence). The CDR3 covers 12 residues. V lost 8 bases and J lost 6, with 12 bases in between. The CDR3 DNA is TGTGCCAGTGCGACCCAGGGGGATACGCAGTATTTT. Protein sequence: CASATQGDTQYF.

This clone appeared a few times. The gene calls are TRBV2 and TRBJ2-3; either TRBD1 or TRBD2 may supply D (5 bases each). The CDR3 totals 16 residues. The V end lost 4 bases, the J end lost 4 bases, and 18 bases lay between the germline ends. Germline V gene sequence: CDR1 SNHLY, CDR2 FYNNEI. In DNA form, the CDR3 reads TGTGCCAGCAGTGCCCACCCTGGGACCGCGGCAGATACGCAGTATTTT. This translates into CASSAHPGTAADTQYF. The whole variable domain, remainder taken from reference TRBV2 and TRBJ2-3, is EPEVTQTPSHQVTQMGQEVILRCVPISNHLYFYWYRQILGQKVEFLVSFYNNEISEKSEIFDDQFSVERPDGSNFTLKIRSTKLEDSAMYFCASSAHPGTAADTQYFGPGTRLTVL.

The rearrangement uses TRBV11-2 and TRBJ2-2; 7 bases map to TRBD2. The germline V gene has CDR1 SGHAT and CDR2 FQNNGV. This CDR3 has 16 amino acids. V shed 1 base, J shed 4 bases, and the junction held 6 bases outside the gene matches. The CDR3 is CASSLGWGGGTGELFF. The CDR3 DNA reads as TGTGCCAGCAGCTTAGGGTGGGGGGGAGGCACCGGGGAGCTGTTTTTT.

The J gene is TRBJ2-7, the V gene TRBV28; D is perhaps TRBD2 (5 bases). V was pared by 10 bases and J by 0 bases, with 13 bases between. This CDR3 has 13 residues. Germline values: CDR1 MDHEN, CDR2 SYDVKM. The CDR3 nucleotides read TGTGCCACCATTCTAGGGAGCTCCTACGAGCAGTACTTC. As protein: CATILGSSYEQYF.

The rearrangement links TRBV19 to TRBJ1-5; D is unresolved. V was pared by 2 bases and J by 2 bases, with 4 bases between. This CDR3 spans 13 amino acids. Germline V gene sequence: CDR1 LNHDA, CDR2 SQIVND (reference sequence). The CDR3 bases are TGTGCCAGTAGTATAAACGGCAATCAGCCCCAGCATTTT. The encoded protein is CASSINGNQPQHF. Supplemented by reference TRBV19 and TRBJ1-5, the full variable domain reads DGGITQSPKYLFRKEGQNVTLSCEQNLNHDAMYWYRQDPGQGLRLIYYSQIVNDFQKGDIAEGYSVSREKKESFPLTVTSAQKNPTAFYLCASSINGNQPQHFGDGTRLSIL.

This clone is medium-sized (0.01 to 0.1%). The J gene is TRBJ1-1, the V gene TRBV5-8; no firm D call. Per the germline V gene, CDR1 is SGHTS and CDR2 is YDEGEE. CDR3 length equals 11 residues. The V and J ends lost 4 bases and 4 bases respectively, with 5 bases between them. The CDR3 nucleotides read TGTGCCAGCAGCAACTTCACTGAAGCTTTCTTT. This translates into CASSNFTEAFF.

DNA for the CDR3: TGTGCCAGCAGTGACTGGACAGCGAGCTACACAGATACGCAGTATTTT. Its translation is CASSDWTASYTDTQYF. This chain uses TRBV6-1 with TRBJ2-3; D may be TRBD1 (6 bases). CDR3 length: 16 amino acids. Trimming pared 3 bases from V and 2 bases from J, leaving 15 bases between. Germline CDR1 reads MNHNS; CDR2 reads SASEGT.